The next 20 T cell receptor beta chains were all read from a single sample in a study of Graves' ophthalmopathy and Graves' hyperthyroidism. Transcripts of RNA were the source for amplifying TCR beta CDR3 regions. HTBI primers primed a first-round RT-PCR, and a second-round multiplex PCR followed. Each CDR3 protein is one row after TCRdb ran MiXCR on the multiplex PCR reads. The table shows hundreds of thousands of distinct CDR3 sequences, with 35% to 50% occurring only once. Specimen: peripheral blood. Receptors were obtained from an adult man with Graves' ophthalmopathy.

This clonotype was counted only a few times. The rearrangement uses TRBV5-5 and TRBJ2-7; 14 bases agree with TRBD2. Germline values: CDR1 SGHKS, CDR2 YYEKEE (reference sequence). The CDR3 has 16 residues. The J segment lost 4 bases and the V segment lost 4 bases, leaving 7 bases of the junction unmatched. For the CDR3, the DNA is TGTGCCAGCAGCCGGCCGGGACTAGCGGGGGCATACGAGCAGTACTTC. This codes for CASSRPGLAGAYEQYF.

This clonotype was seen a few times. The CDR3 spells CASSLRTSAEQYF. Written as DNA, the CDR3 is TGTGCCAGCAGCTTAAGGACCTCCGCCGAGCAGTACTTC. V usage is TRBV13 and J usage is TRBJ2-7; D not certain. Trimming removed 2 bases from V and 6 bases from J, with 11 bases in between. Germline CDR1 reads PRHDT; CDR2 reads FYEKMQ (reference sequence). The CDR3 loop spans 13 amino acids.

J is TRBJ2-2 and V is TRBV3-1; possibly TRBD1 for D (6 bases). Germline V CDR1 and CDR2: LGHDT, YNNKEL (reference sequence). This CDR3 has 14 amino acids. Trimming shortened V by 4 bases and J by 5 bases, and 11 bases separated the two germline ends. The CDR3 spells CASSPRTATGELFF. CDR3 coding DNA: TGTGCCAGCAGCCCTAGGACAGCTACCGGGGAGCTGTTTTTT.

There are many counts of this clonotype. The chain uses TRBV11-1 and TRBJ2-2; 9 nucleotides agree with TRBD1. V gave up 7 bases and J gave up 1 base; unmatched junction bases: 4. Germline assignment: CDR1 SGHAT and CDR2 FQDESV (reference sequence). CDR3 length equals 15 residues. The CDR3 reads CASTLGQGNTGELFF. CDR3 sequence (DNA): TGTGCCAGCACCTTGGGACAGGGGAACACCGGGGAGCTGTTTTTT.

There are many counts of this clonotype. The chain joins TRBV28 to TRBJ2-7; maybe TRBD1 (6 bases). Germline V CDR1 and CDR2: MDHEN, SYDVKM. Trimming removed 10 bases from V and 0 bases from J, with 16 bases in between. CDR3 length equals 14 residues. The CDR3 here is CATQSGTFSYEQYF. The CDR3 nucleotides read TGTGCCACCCAGTCCGGGACATTCTCCTACGAGCAGTACTTC.

DNA of the CDR3: TGTGCCAGCAGTTTTTCCGGGAGCGGAGCAGATACGCAGTATTTT. Translation gives CASSFSGSGADTQYF. The chain uses TRBV2 and TRBJ2-3, with a tentative D call TRBD2 (6 bases). With 5 bases removed from V and 4 bases from J, the gap between germline ends came to 16 bases. Germline CDR1 reads SNHLY; CDR2 reads FYNNEI. The CDR3 is 15 amino acids.

The chain combines TRBV11-3 with TRBJ2-7; 8 bases map to TRBD1. Losses at the gene ends were 0 bases for V and 2 bases for J; bases not matched to a gene: 6. Germline-derived CDR1 and CDR2 are SGHNT and YENEEA. This CDR3 contains 16 residues. The CDR3 DNA reads as TGTGCCAGCAGCTTAGAAACTGGGACAGGTGCCTACGAGCAGTACTTC. It yields the protein CASSLETGTGAYEQYF.

This clonotype came up many times. V usage is TRBV7-6 and J usage is TRBJ1-3, with D possibly TRBD1 on 5 matching bases. With 5 bases removed from V and 2 bases from J, the gap between germline ends came to 13 bases. Germline-derived CDR1 and CDR2 are SGHVS and FNYEAQ. There are 15 residues in the CDR3. CDR3 nucleotides: TGTGCCAGCAGCGGCGGGGCCGGGGCTGGAAACACCATATATTTT. It is translated as CASSGGAGAGNTIYF. Full variable domain (outside the CDR3, taken from reference TRBV7-6 and TRBJ1-3): GAGVSQSPRYKVTKRGQDVALRCDPISGHVSLYWYRQALGQGPEFLTYFNYEAQQDKSGLPNDRFSAERPEGSISTLTIQRTEQRDSAMYRCASSGGAGAGNTIYFGEGSWLTVV.

Details on this clonotype: A clone one base away is much larger, so this may be a read error. The chain is built from TRBV10-3 and TRBJ1-2; 9 positions match TRBD1. Germline V gives CDR1 ENHRY, CDR2 SYGVKD. The length of the CDR3 is 15 residues. In nucleotides, the CDR3 is TGTGCCAGCAGTTACGGGACAGGGCATGGCCATGGCTACACCTTC. Amino acids: CASSYGTGHGHGYTF.

This clonotype was observed at least ten times. The chain links TRBV6-5 to TRBJ1-1; TRBD1 might be the D (5 bases). Germline CDR1 and CDR2: MNHEY and SVGAGI. The CDR3 runs 14 residues. V shed 6 bases and J shed 2 bases, with 13 bases lying between them. DNA of the CDR3: TGTGCCAGCAGCAAGGGACTTCCTAACACTGAAGCTTTCTTT. It yields the protein CASSKGLPNTEAFF.

This chain joins TRBV5-1 and TRBJ2-7; 10 bases are shared with TRBD2. The J call may be in error: the DNA end matches TRBJ2-1 better. Germline loops: CDR1 SGHRS, CDR2 YFSETQ. The CDR3 totals 15 residues. CDR3 residues: CASSLDLAGDNEQFF. The CDR3 bases are TGCGCCAGCAGCTTGGACCTAGCGGGGGACAATGAGCAGTTCTTC.

The table lists this clonotype with a few counts. The V gene is TRBV6-6, the J gene TRBJ1-6; TRBD1 is a possible D gene (5 bases). There are 14 residues in the CDR3. V was clipped by 2 bases and J by 7 bases, with 9 bases between them. CDR1 and CDR2 from the germline V gene are MNHNY and SVGAGI (reference sequence). The CDR3 here is CASSYGGYNSPLHF. The CDR3 region has the DNA TGTGCCAGCAGTTACGGGGGGTACAATTCACCCCTCCACTTT.

The CDR3 is CASSPTQGSGYTF. The CDR3 DNA reads TGTGCCAGCAGCCCTACTCAGGGCTCTGGCTACACCTTC. The gene calls are TRBV11-3 and TRBJ1-2; possibly TRBD1 for D (5 bases). Trimming took off 5 bases at V and 7 bases at J, with 14 bases between the two ends. The CDR3 is made up of 13 amino acids. Germline CDR1 and CDR2: SGHNT and YENEEA.

This clonotype was counted many times. The chain combines TRBV7-9 with TRBJ1-2; D is perhaps TRBD1 (5 bases). Germline CDR1 is SEHNR and CDR2 is FQNEAQ (reference sequence). V dropped 3 bases and J dropped 4 bases, with 12 bases sitting between them. The CDR3 is 14 amino acids. DNA for the CDR3: TGTGCCAGCAGCTTCACACGGGACGGCTATGGCTACACCTTC. Translating gives CASSFTRDGYGYTF.

This clonotype was recorded many times. Relative to the germline gene, one junction end is altered; a read error may explain this. This sequence joins TRBV5-1 and TRBJ1-6; D ambiguous. CDR1 is SGHRS, CDR2 YFSETQ, per germline. The CDR3 is made up of 12 amino acids. This CDR3 is CASSLQNSPLHF. CDR3 DNA sequence: TGTGCCAGCAGCTTGCAGAATTCACCCCTCCACTTT.

For this clonotype: This may be a read error: a much more frequent sequence differs by one nucleotide. This chain uses TRBV19 with TRBJ1-3; D uncertain. CDR3 length: 16 residues. V was cut by 3 bases and J by 0 bases, with 12 bases left in between. Germline assignment: CDR1 LNHDA and CDR2 SQIVND (reference sequence). CDR3: CASSMDHIYSGNTIYF. The CDR3 DNA follows: TGTGCCAGTAGTATGGATCACATTTACTCTGGAAACACCATATATTTT. Supplemented by reference TRBV19 and TRBJ1-3, the full variable domain reads DGGITQSPKYLFRKEGQNVTLSCEQNLNHDAMYWYRQDPGQGLRLIYYSQIVNDFQKGDIAEGYSVSREKKESFPLTVTSAQKNPTAFYLCASSMDHIYSGNTIYFGEGSWLTVV.

In regard to this clonotype: A clone one base away is much larger, so this may be a read error. The chain carries TRBV7-3 and TRBJ2-7, with 7 bases that match TRBD1. The CDR3 totals 13 residues. The V gene end was trimmed by 8 bases and the J gene end by 3 bases; junction bases not matched to a gene: 7. Germline V gene data show CDR1 as SGHTA and CDR2 as FQGTGA. The CDR3 spells CASGPWDSYEQYF. CDR3 coding DNA: TGTGCCAGCGGCCCTTGGGACAGCTACGAGCAGTACTTC.

This clonotype came up many times. The chain links TRBV5-1 to TRBJ1-4, with D maybe TRBD1 (5 bases). This CDR3 contains 15 residues. Per the germline V gene, CDR1 is SGHRS and CDR2 is YFSETQ. V shed 2 bases and J shed 7 bases, with 15 bases lying between them. The CDR3, as DNA: TGCGCCAGCAGCTTAACAGGAGACCGGAGTGAAAAACTGTTTTTT. Amino acids: CASSLTGDRSEKLFF.

The V call is TRBV20-1, the J call TRBJ1-4, with 8 bases matching TRBD1. Germline trimming cut 6 bases from V and 6 bases from J; bases unmatched to any gene: 9. Germline CDR1 and CDR2: DFQATT and SNEGSKA (reference sequence). The length of the CDR3 is 14 residues. CDR3 sequence: CSAGPQGADEKLFF. For the CDR3, the DNA is TGCAGTGCCGGCCCCCAGGGGGCGGATGAAAAACTGTTTTTT.

There are a few counts of this clonotype. The chain uses TRBV2 and TRBJ2-7, with D perhaps assigned TRBD1 or TRBD2 (6 bases each). The germline V gene has CDR1 SNHLY and CDR2 FYNNEI. The CDR3 has 14 residues. The V gene lost 1 base and the J gene lost 4 bases, with 11 bases spanning the gap. CDR3 in amino acids: CASSEEIGGYEQYF. The CDR3 nucleotides are TGTGCCAGCAGTGAAGAAATAGGGGGGTACGAGCAGTACTTC.